This T cell receptor beta chain came from a study of blood T cell repertoires in COVID-19. The repertoire was sequenced with immunoSEQ multiplex PCR; TCRdb's copy has only in-frame clones and lacks some. The profile shows 250,000 to 350,000 clones, around 83% of them singletons. V trimming: 6 bases; J trimming: 7 bases; junction bases outside the gene matches: 18. This CDR3 has 17 residues. Per germline, CDR1 SEHNR and CDR2 FQNEAQ (reference sequence). V gene TRBV7-9 combines with J gene TRBJ2-7, with 10 positions matching TRBD1. What was sequenced was peripheral blood. The receptor comes from a woman between 50 and 59 years old with acute or convalescent COVID-19. CDR3 DNA sequence: TGTGCCAGCAGTTTCAGACTCCGGGACAGGGGCCTTGGGGAGCAGTACTTC. Amino acid sequence: CASSFRLRDRGLGEQYF.